This is a list of T cell receptor beta chains from one sample in a study of T cells in Graves' hyperthyroidism and ophthalmopathy. TCRdb re-analysed the multiplex PCR reads in MiXCR, keeping a single row per CDR3 protein. The repertoire holds over 400,000 distinct CDR3 sequences, with approximately 23% as singletons. The sample comprised blood. All receptors come from a woman aged 70-85 years with Graves' ophthalmopathy. Each CDR3 is given with its conserved first and last residue. D genes are given only for firm matches. Clone size, where shown, is once, few, many, or a class for clones that have expanded.

v_call,clone_size,d_call,j_call,cdr3_nt,cdr3_aa
TRBV6-1,.,TRBD1,TRBJ1-6,TGTGCCAGCAGTCCCGGGACAGGGGAATCACCCCTCCACTTT,CASSPGTGESPLHF
TRBV6-1,.,.,TRBJ2-1,TGTGCCAGCAGCAGATTACAAGCCTACAATGAGCAGTTCTTC,CASSRLQAYNEQFF
TRBV29-1,.,TRBD2,TRBJ2-7,TGCAGCGTCGTCCGGGACTACACCTACGAGCAGTACTTC,CSVVRDYTYEQYF
TRBV18,few,.,TRBJ1-1,TGTGCCAGCTCACCACCTAGCGGGGGCGGCACTGAAGCTTTCTTT,CASSPPSGGGTEAFF
TRBV6-1,.,.,TRBJ2-7,TGTGCCAGCAGTGGAGCCCGAGCGGTCTCCTACGAGCAGTACTTC,CASSGARAVSYEQYF
TRBV3-1,.,TRBD2,TRBJ2-2,TGTGCCAGCAGCCAAGACCCCCTAGCGGGGAACACCGGGGAGCTGTTTTTT,CASSQDPLAGNTGELFF
TRBV20-1,.,.,TRBJ1-4,TGCAGTGCTAGAGATGATAGGGGAAATGAAAAACTGTTTTTT,CSARDDRGNEKLFF
TRBV28,.,TRBD2,TRBJ2-5,TGTGCCAGCAGCGTAGCGGGGCAAGAGACCCAGTACTTC,CASSVAGQETQYF
TRBV12-3/TRBV12-4,few,.,TRBJ2-7,TGTGCCAGCAGTTCGCAGCAGTTCGGCGAGCAGTACTTC,CASSSQQFGEQYF
TRBV5-1,.,TRBD2,TRBJ2-5,TGCGCCAGCTCTGAACTAGGACTAGCGGACGGCCAAGAGACCCAGTACTTC,CASSELGLADGQETQYF
TRBV20-1,.,.,TRBJ2-7,TGCAGTGCTAGAAGGACTGGGGAGCAGTACTTC,CSARRTGEQYF
TRBV27,.,TRBD1,TRBJ2-7,TGTGCCAGCAGTCCCCTCGGGACAGGCACTAACGAGCAGTACTTC,CASSPLGTGTNEQYF
TRBV7-2,few,.,TRBJ2-3,TGTGCCAGCAGCCCGGGACTCCGGGGTACGCAGTATTTT,CASSPGLRGTQYF
TRBV30,few,.,TRBJ1-5,TGTGCCTGGAGGTCGCCCTATAGCAATCAGCCCCAGCATTTT,CAWRSPYSNQPQHF
TRBV7-9,few,TRBD1,TRBJ1-4,TGTGCCAGCAGTTATGACAGGGGTGAAAAACTGTTTTTT,CASSYDRGEKLFF
TRBV19,.,TRBD1,TRBJ2-2,TGTGCCAGTAGGCCCGGGACAGGGGTCACCGGGGAGCTGTTTTTT,CASRPGTGVTGELFF
TRBV11-2,many,.,TRBJ2-1,TGTGCCAGCAGCTTAGGGGTACGTCCGGGTGAGCAGTTCTTC,CASSLGVRPGEQFF
TRBV7-9,few,.,TRBJ1-4,TGTGCCAGCAGCTCCGAGGTCGGGGAAAAACTGTTTTTT,CASSSEVGEKLFF
TRBV6-2/TRBV6-3,few,.,TRBJ1-2,TGTGCCAGCAGTTACTCAGACATACCCCATGGCTACACCTTC,CASSYSDIPHGYTF
TRBV7-2,.,.,TRBJ1-4,TGTGCCAGCGCGGGGGGGGGGGGTGATGAAAAACTGTTTTTT,CASAGGGGDEKLFF
TRBV28,.,.,TRBJ2-2,TGTGCCAGCAGTTTCAGGGTTACCGGGGAGCTGTTTTTT,CASSFRVTGELFF
TRBV9,.,TRBD1,TRBJ2-2,TGTGCCAGCAGCGTTACAGGGGGACAGGGGTTAACCGGGGAGCTGTTTTTT,CASSVTGGQGLTGELFF
TRBV27,few,.,TRBJ1-5,TGTGCCAGCAGTTTATCGTCGGCAGGTAATCAGCCCCAGCATTTT,CASSLSSAGNQPQHF
TRBV4-1,.,TRBD2,TRBJ2-5,TGCGCCAGCAGCCAAGATCCCCTAGCGGGAGGATACCAAGAGACCCAGTACTTC,CASSQDPLAGGYQETQYF
TRBV12-3/TRBV12-4,few,TRBD2,TRBJ2-1,TGTGCCAGCAGTTTGCGGGAGGCATCCTACAATGAGCAGTTCTTC,CASSLREASYNEQFF
TRBV5-6,once,TRBD1,TRBJ2-6,TGTGCCAGCGCCGGGACAGGGTTCTCTGGGGCCAACGTCCTGACTTTC,CASAGTGFSGANVLTF
TRBV3-1,.,.,TRBJ1-3,TGTGCCAGCAGCCAAGATTTAGGGGCGGGTGGAAACACCATATATTTT,CASSQDLGAGGNTIYF
TRBV2,many,TRBD2,TRBJ2-3,TGTGCCAGCAGTCAAGCGGGGTCTAGCACAGATACGCAGTATTTT,CASSQAGSSTDTQYF
TRBV3-1,many,TRBD1,TRBJ1-1,TGTGCCAGCAGCCAGGCAGGGGGCCCCATTGAAGCTTTCTTT,CASSQAGGPIEAFF
TRBV2,many,TRBD1,TRBJ2-2,TGTGCCAGCAGGGGGGACAGCCAGACCGGGGAGCTGTTTTTT,CASRGDSQTGELFF
TRBV12-3/TRBV12-4,.,TRBD1,TRBJ2-1,TGTGCCAGCAGTTTAAGGGACAGGGGGCGGGAGCAGTTCTTC,CASSLRDRGREQFF